This is a list of T cell receptor beta chains from one sample in a study of OX40 agonist ivuxolimab in advanced cancers. Sequenced by immunoSEQ multiplex PCR; TCRdb stores in-frame clones only, minus some. The profile covers some 60,000 clones, with 85% appearing a single time and over 3.5% taken by the ten largest. Sequenced here: CD4+ or CD8+ T cells sorted from blood, sampled in a trial of the OX40 agonist ivuxolimab. The source of these receptors is an adult with an advanced solid tumor such as melanoma, head and neck, liver or kidney cancer. CDR3s include the opening cysteine and the closing phenylalanine or tryptophan. Each record gives: D gene, V gene, clone size, J gene, CDR3 protein, CDR3 DNA. The D gene is left open where the match is weak. Not all rows give a size; the values are once, few, many and, for expanded clones, a class.

d_gene: NA; v_gene: TRBV19; abundance: NA; j_gene: TRBJ1-5; CDR3aa: CASSIQGVGQPQHF; CDR3nt: TGTGCCAGTAGTATACAAGGGGTTGGTCAGCCCCAGCATTTT
d_gene: NA; v_gene: TRBV5-6; abundance: NA; j_gene: TRBJ1-1; CDR3aa: CASSFGGRNTEAFF; CDR3nt: TGTGCCAGCAGCTTTGGGGGACGGAACACTGAAGCTTTCTTT
d_gene: NA; v_gene: TRBV2; abundance: few; j_gene: TRBJ2-1; CDR3aa: CASIPNTYNEQFF; CDR3nt: TGTGCCAGCATCCCGAACACCTACAATGAGCAGTTCTTC
d_gene: NA; v_gene: TRBV18; abundance: NA; j_gene: TRBJ2-7; CDR3aa: CASSGQDTLSYEQYF; CDR3nt: TGTGCCAGCTCAGGGCAGGACACCCTCTCCTACGAGCAGTACTTC
d_gene: TRBD2; v_gene: TRBV27; abundance: medium-sized; j_gene: TRBJ2-7; CDR3aa: CASSRPGTSSYEQYF; CDR3nt: TGTGCCAGCAGTCGCCCCGGGACTAGCTCCTACGAGCAGTACTTC
d_gene: TRBD2; v_gene: TRBV6-1; abundance: NA; j_gene: TRBJ2-1; CDR3aa: CASSEALLAGDGFF; CDR3nt: TGTGCCAGCAGTGAAGCGCTACTAGCGGGAGACGGGTTCTTC
d_gene: TRBD1; v_gene: TRBV15; abundance: NA; j_gene: TRBJ1-1; CDR3aa: CATSSRRGQAFF; CDR3nt: TGTGCCACCAGCTCCAGGAGGGGGCAAGCTTTCTTT
d_gene: TRBD1; v_gene: TRBV2; abundance: NA; j_gene: TRBJ1-5; CDR3aa: CASDRDREGQPQHF; CDR3nt: TGTGCCAGCGACCGGGACAGGGAGGGTCAGCCCCAGCATTTT
d_gene: NA; v_gene: TRBV5-1; abundance: NA; j_gene: TRBJ2-1; CDR3aa: CASSLFSRSYNEQFF; CDR3nt: TGCGCCAGCAGCTTGTTCTCCCGGTCCTACAATGAGCAGTTCTTC
d_gene: TRBD1; v_gene: TRBV6-6; abundance: NA; j_gene: TRBJ1-3; CDR3aa: CASSRGQGGDTIYF; CDR3nt: TGTGCCAGCAGTAGGGGACAGGGAGGAGACACCATATATTTT
d_gene: NA; v_gene: TRBV21-1; abundance: NA; j_gene: TRBJ2-7; CDR3aa: CASSKAPERRGNIYEQYF; CDR3nt: TGTGCCAGCAGCAAAGCGCCAGAGAGAAGGGGTAATATTTACGAGCAGTACTTC
d_gene: NA; v_gene: TRBV28; abundance: NA; j_gene: TRBJ1-2; CDR3aa: CASSLSGHYGYTF; CDR3nt: TGTGCCAGCAGTTTATCAGGGCACTATGGCTACACCTTC
d_gene: NA; v_gene: TRBV6-1; abundance: NA; j_gene: TRBJ1-5; CDR3aa: CASSEGADSFSNQPQHF; CDR3nt: TGTGCCAGCAGTGAAGGGGCCGACAGTTTTAGCAATCAGCCCCAGCATTTT
d_gene: TRBD1; v_gene: TRBV12-5; abundance: once; j_gene: TRBJ2-2; CDR3aa: CASGLSQGDTGELFF; CDR3nt: TGTGCTAGTGGTTTGTCCCAGGGGGACACCGGGGAGCTGTTTTTT
d_gene: NA; v_gene: TRBV28; abundance: once; j_gene: TRBJ1-1; CDR3aa: CASSLSGAEAFF; CDR3nt: TGTGCCAGCAGTTTGTCAGGGGCCGAAGCTTTCTTT
d_gene: TRBD2; v_gene: TRBV9; abundance: NA; j_gene: TRBJ2-1; CDR3aa: CASSVGTSGLNWTYNEQFF; CDR3nt: TGTGCCAGCAGCGTCGGGACTAGCGGGTTGAATTGGACCTACAATGAGCAGTTCTTC
d_gene: NA; v_gene: TRBV7-7; abundance: NA; j_gene: TRBJ1-6; CDR3aa: CASSLRGASSYNSPLHF; CDR3nt: TGTGCTAGCAGCTTGCGGGGGGCGAGCTCCTATAATTCACCCCTCCACTTT
d_gene: TRBD2; v_gene: TRBV7-3; abundance: NA; j_gene: TRBJ2-3; CDR3aa: CASSLIGPSGAGTDTQYF; CDR3nt: TGTGCCAGCAGCTTAATAGGGCCTAGCGGAGCGGGCACAGATACGCAGTATTTT
d_gene: NA; v_gene: TRBV21-1; abundance: NA; j_gene: TRBJ1-5; CDR3aa: CASSVWGPDSNQPQHF; CDR3nt: TGTGCCAGCAGCGTCTGGGGGCCAGATAGCAATCAGCCCCAGCATTTT
d_gene: NA; v_gene: TRBV9; abundance: NA; j_gene: TRBJ2-3; CDR3aa: CASSVVSADTQYF; CDR3nt: TGTGCCAGCAGCGTCGTTAGTGCAGATACGCAGTATTTT
d_gene: TRBD2; v_gene: TRBV30; abundance: NA; j_gene: TRBJ2-7; CDR3aa: CAWSGTSGIDEQYF; CDR3nt: TGTGCCTGGAGTGGGACTAGCGGGATTGACGAGCAGTACTTC
d_gene: NA; v_gene: TRBV29-1; abundance: NA; j_gene: TRBJ2-5; CDR3aa: CSVGVQLPETQYF; CDR3nt: TGCAGCGTTGGGGTACAGCTGCCTGAGACCCAGTACTTC
d_gene: NA; v_gene: TRBV2; abundance: NA; j_gene: TRBJ2-7; CDR3aa: CASSERDRGEQYF; CDR3nt: TGTGCCAGCAGTGAAAGGGACCGCGGCGAGCAGTACTTC
d_gene: TRBD1; v_gene: TRBV6-6; abundance: NA; j_gene: TRBJ1-2; CDR3aa: CASSSNGDSGGYTF; CDR3nt: TGTGCCAGCAGTTCAAACGGGGACAGCGGTGGCTACACCTTC
d_gene: NA; v_gene: TRBV5-1; abundance: NA; j_gene: TRBJ2-1; CDR3aa: CASSLAHRQGGLINEQFF; CDR3nt: TGCGCCAGCAGCTTGGCCCACCGACAGGGAGGGTTGATCAATGAGCAGTTCTTC
d_gene: TRBD2; v_gene: TRBV4-1; abundance: NA; j_gene: TRBJ2-7; CDR3aa: CASSNRGAGVDEQYF; CDR3nt: TGCGCCAGCAGCAATAGAGGGGCGGGAGTGGACGAGCAGTACTTC
d_gene: NA; v_gene: TRBV7-9; abundance: NA; j_gene: TRBJ2-2; CDR3aa: CASSLTSTSTGELFF; CDR3nt: TGTGCCAGCAGCTTAACCTCTACGAGCACCGGGGAGCTGTTTTTT
d_gene: TRBD2; v_gene: TRBV5-1; abundance: NA; j_gene: TRBJ2-1; CDR3aa: CASSNSLAGVLDGQFF; CDR3nt: TGCGCCAGCAGCAACAGCCTAGCGGGAGTTTTGGATGGGCAGTTCTTC
d_gene: TRBD1; v_gene: TRBV19; abundance: once; j_gene: TRBJ1-1; CDR3aa: CASSAAPGGNTEAFF; CDR3nt: TGTGCCAGTAGTGCGGCGCCAGGGGGGAACACTGAAGCTTTCTTT
d_gene: NA; v_gene: TRBV6-5; abundance: once; j_gene: TRBJ1-1; CDR3aa: CASTPRRDYTEAFF; CDR3nt: TGTGCCAGCACCCCCCGGAGAGATTACACTGAAGCTTTCTTT
d_gene: TRBD2; v_gene: TRBV4-2; abundance: NA; j_gene: TRBJ2-5; CDR3aa: CASSQDLAAAGGTQYF; CDR3nt: TGTGCCAGCAGCCAAGATCTTGCCGCGGCGGGGGGGACCCAGTACTTC
d_gene: TRBD1; v_gene: TRBV6-5; abundance: once; j_gene: TRBJ2-3; CDR3aa: CASRRTGEDTQYF; CDR3nt: TGTGCCAGCCGTAGGACAGGGGAAGATACGCAGTATTTT
d_gene: NA; v_gene: TRBV5-8; abundance: few; j_gene: TRBJ2-3; CDR3aa: CASSDRSRDITDTQYF; CDR3nt: TGTGCCAGCAGCGACCGCAGCCGGGACATCACAGATACGCAGTATTTT
d_gene: NA; v_gene: TRBV7-9; abundance: NA; j_gene: TRBJ2-1; CDR3aa: CASSHTERGGARNEQFF; CDR3nt: TGTGCCAGCAGTCACACCGAACGAGGAGGGGCGAGGAATGAGCAGTTCTTC
d_gene: NA; v_gene: TRBV11-2; abundance: once; j_gene: TRBJ1-5; CDR3aa: CASSLGTGTVQPQHF; CDR3nt: TGTGCCAGCAGCTTAGGCACAGGAACTGTGCAGCCCCAGCATTTT
d_gene: TRBD2; v_gene: TRBV2; abundance: NA; j_gene: TRBJ2-3; CDR3aa: CASSGTGASGGRRQYF; CDR3nt: TGTGCCAGCAGTGGAACGGGGGCTAGCGGGGGGCGGAGGCAGTATTTT
d_gene: NA; v_gene: TRBV6-1; abundance: NA; j_gene: TRBJ1-2; CDR3aa: CASSEAVRTPLGAGYTF; CDR3nt: TGTGCCAGCAGTGAAGCGGTTAGGACACCACTAGGGGCCGGCTACACCTTC
d_gene: TRBD2; v_gene: TRBV30; abundance: NA; j_gene: TRBJ2-5; CDR3aa: CAWRPWTSGKTQYF; CDR3nt: TGTGCCTGGAGACCTTGGACTAGCGGGAAGACCCAGTACTTC
d_gene: TRBD1; v_gene: TRBV6-1; abundance: NA; j_gene: TRBJ1-5; CDR3aa: CASSLSWQGDQPQHF; CDR3nt: TGTGCCAGCAGTCTTTCGTGGCAGGGGGATCAGCCCCAGCATTTT
d_gene: TRBD2; v_gene: TRBV29-1; abundance: NA; j_gene: TRBJ2-5; CDR3aa: CSNGGAGETQYF; CDR3nt: TGCAGCAACGGGGGGGCCGGGGAGACCCAGTACTTC
d_gene: NA; v_gene: TRBV6-5; abundance: NA; j_gene: TRBJ1-3; CDR3aa: CASSYFRSSGNTIYF; CDR3nt: TGTGCCAGCAGTTACTTTAGAAGCTCTGGAAACACCATATATTTT
d_gene: NA; v_gene: TRBV15; abundance: NA; j_gene: TRBJ1-5; CDR3aa: CATSLHPLGNQPQHF; CDR3nt: TGTGCCACCAGCCTCCACCCCCTGGGTAATCAGCCCCAGCATTTT
d_gene: TRBD1; v_gene: TRBV5-6; abundance: NA; j_gene: TRBJ1-5; CDR3aa: CASSMRTGSHQPQHF; CDR3nt: TGTGCCAGCAGCATGAGGACAGGGAGTCATCAGCCCCAGCATTTT
d_gene: NA; v_gene: TRBV18; abundance: NA; j_gene: TRBJ1-5; CDR3aa: CASSPPAGGSNQPQHF; CDR3nt: TGTGCCAGCTCACCACCGGCAGGCGGTAGCAATCAGCCCCAGCATTTT
d_gene: NA; v_gene: TRBV28; abundance: NA; j_gene: TRBJ2-1; CDR3aa: CASSLSSSRANEQFF; CDR3nt: TGTGCCAGCAGTTTATCGTCTAGCCGCGCCAATGAGCAGTTCTTC
d_gene: NA; v_gene: TRBV2; abundance: NA; j_gene: TRBJ1-3; CDR3aa: CASSESTTGNTIYF; CDR3nt: TGTGCCAGCAGTGAATCGACAACTGGAAACACCATATATTTT
d_gene: NA; v_gene: TRBV5-1; abundance: once; j_gene: TRBJ2-1; CDR3aa: CASSLESGVGNEQFF; CDR3nt: TGCGCCAGCAGCTTGGAGTCGGGAGTGGGCAATGAGCAGTTCTTC
d_gene: NA; v_gene: TRBV7-5; abundance: NA; j_gene: TRBJ2-3; CDR3aa: CARSFDGDTSTDTQYF; CDR3nt: TGTGCCAGAAGCTTTGACGGAGACACCAGCACAGATACGCAGTATTTT
d_gene: TRBD2; v_gene: TRBV7-2; abundance: NA; j_gene: TRBJ2-7; CDR3aa: CASMEASGTYEQYF; CDR3nt: TGTGCCAGCATGGAGGCTAGCGGGACTTACGAGCAGTACTTC
d_gene: TRBD2; v_gene: TRBV4-1; abundance: NA; j_gene: TRBJ2-3; CDR3aa: CASSQTAGGNTDTQYF; CDR3nt: TGCGCCAGCAGCCAAACAGCGGGAGGCAACACAGATACGCAGTATTTT
d_gene: NA; v_gene: TRBV7-7; abundance: NA; j_gene: TRBJ1-1; CDR3aa: CASSTFDRNTEAFF; CDR3nt: TGTGCTAGCAGCACCTTCGACAGGAACACTGAAGCTTTCTTT
d_gene: TRBD1; v_gene: TRBV15; abundance: NA; j_gene: TRBJ2-7; CDR3aa: CATSKGTGASYEQYF; CDR3nt: TGTGCCACCAGCAAGGGGACAGGGGCCTCCTACGAGCAGTACTTC